One sample yielded the 10 T cell receptor beta chains listed below, sequenced in a study of blood T cells in healthy people across ages. A sample-barcoded 5' primer and a J-beta primer mix were used in a second PCR of roughly 6 to 12 cycles. TCRdb processed the 5' RACE reads anew with MiXCR; each CDR3 protein has one entry. The sample consists of 630,000 or so distinct CDR3 sequences, roughly 30% of them appearing once. Sequenced sample: blood. The receptors derive from an elderly woman in good health.

This sequence joins TRBV4-2 and TRBJ1-5, with a tentative D call TRBD1 (6 bases). This CDR3 is 15 amino acids long. Looked up from germline, CDR1 is LGHNA and CDR2 is YNFKEQ. Trimming cost V 4 bases and J 4 bases, with 14 bases left between them. CDR3 loop: CASSLGADPNQPQHF. CDR3 DNA sequence: TGTGCCAGCAGCCTGGGGGCAGACCCTAATCAGCCCCAGCATTTT.

The chain employs TRBV7-2 and TRBJ2-7; D possibly corresponds to TRBD1 (6 bases). The CDR3 extends over 15 amino acids. Deletions cut 3 bases from V and 0 bases from J, with 12 bases between. Germline CDR1 and CDR2: SGHTA and FQGNSA. The DNA for the CDR3 is TGTGCCAGCAGCTTTGACAGGCCCCGCTCCTACGAGCAGTACTTC. Protein: CASSFDRPRSYEQYF.

At least ten counts were recorded for this clonotype. The chain carries TRBV12-3 or TRBV12-4 and TRBJ2-3; D uncertain. The CDR3 runs 12 residues. V gave up 5 bases and J gave up 4 bases, with 7 bases separating them. The CDR3 region has the DNA TGTGCCAGCAGTCCCCTTCCAGATACGCAGTATTTT. It is translated as CASSPLPDTQYF.

A word on this clonotype: A much larger clone lies one base from this, so it may be a read error. The chain links TRBV7-9 to TRBJ2-5, with TRBD2 matching over 7 bases. The germline gives CDR1 SEHNR, CDR2 FQNEAQ (reference sequence). V shed 5 bases, J shed 11 bases, and the junction held 23 bases outside the gene matches. The CDR3 runs to 17 residues. The DNA for the CDR3 is TGTGCCAGCAGCCCGCGGTTAGCGGGCGCCGTCTACAATGAGCAGTACTTC. Amino acid sequence: CASSPRLAGAVYNEQYF.

This clonotype appeared a few times. This chain uses TRBV20-1 with TRBJ1-6; unclear D gene. V lost 1 base, J lost 0 bases, and 10 bases lay in between. CDR1 is DFQATT, CDR2 SNEGSKA, per germline (reference sequence). This CDR3 contains 16 residues. For the CDR3, the DNA is TGCAGTGCTAGAGGTCCGGAGGGCTCCTATAATTCACCCCTCCACTTT. The encoded protein is CSARGPEGSYNSPLHF.

The CDR3 reads CASSQDTGGVGNTEAFF. The CDR3 DNA reads TGCGCCAGCAGCCAAGATACAGGGGGCGTAGGGAACACTGAAGCTTTCTTT. This chain links TRBV4-3 with TRBJ1-1; 9 positions match TRBD1. Germline values: CDR1 LGHNA, CDR2 YSLEER. The CDR3 runs 17 residues. The V gene end was trimmed by 0 bases and the J gene end by 1 base; junction bases not matched to a gene: 6.

This clonotype came up many times. The rearrangement joins TRBV7-6 to TRBJ2-5; D unresolved. With 3 bases removed from V and 5 bases from J, the gap between germline ends came to 10 bases. This CDR3 comprises 13 residues. CDR1 and CDR2 from the germline V gene are SGHVS and FNYEAQ. CDR3 nucleotide sequence: TGTGCCAGCAGCTTCCTAGGCCAGGAGACCCAGTACTTC. This codes for CASSFLGQETQYF.

This clonotype was found many times. The chain couples TRBV20-1 to TRBJ2-3; 10 positions agree with TRBD2. Losses at the gene ends were 5 bases for V and 2 bases for J; bases not matched to a gene: 16. Germline V gives CDR1 DFQATT, CDR2 SNEGSKA (reference sequence). The CDR3 totals 18 residues. The CDR3, as DNA: TGCAGTGCTCAGAGTATAGCGGGGGGCGATGGATTCACAGATACGCAGTATTTT. This gives the protein CSAQSIAGGDGFTDTQYF.

In its sample, this clonotype was seen many times. The chain couples TRBV2 to TRBJ2-6, with 10 bases that match TRBD1. Looked up from germline, CDR1 is SNHLY and CDR2 is FYNNEI. The CDR3 spans 17 residues. V trimming: 6 bases; J trimming: 1 base; junction bases outside the gene matches: 6. The CDR3 region is CASRRQGALSGANVLTF. DNA of the CDR3: TGTGCCAGCAGGCGACAGGGGGCTCTTTCTGGGGCCAACGTCCTGACTTTC.

This chain connects TRBV29-1 to TRBJ2-5; D is undetermined. The CDR3 covers 13 residues. V shed 7 bases and J shed 5 bases, with 17 bases lying between them. Per germline, CDR1 SQVTM and CDR2 ANQGSEA. This chain's CDR3 is CSADGFMRETQYF. The CDR3 bases are TGCAGCGCCGACGGGTTCATGAGGGAGACCCAGTACTTC.